This TCR beta chain was identified during a study of technical replicates of blood from a few donors (dated by TCRdb to about 2017). V and J lose 5 bases and 7 bases, and a span of 20 bases separates them. Counted from cysteine to phenylalanine, this CDR3 has 15 amino acids. This entry keeps only the CDR3 DNA: 45 bases, framed from base 1. From the germline V gene (reference sequence), CDR1 is MNHEY and CDR2 is SMNVEV. The library relied on the immunoSEQ multiplex PCR assay. TCRdb limited this immuneACCESS table to in-frame rearrangements with V and J called. A share of clones is missing; checked studies link under half to unresolved V genes, and the rest is unexplained. This sample gives about 90,000 clones in total; 85% to 95% of them show up just once. The ten largest clones represent approximately 0.25% of the sample. As regards this clone: Its antigen is still unknown. No per-base quality is available; no much larger clone lies one base away.

The clonotype originates from a human donor in good health. The source material was T cells isolated from PBMCs. Recombination connected TRBV27 to TRBJ1-2; no D segment can be confidently identified. The CDR3 protein is CASSPTLTGAGGYTF. The DNA sequence is given as TGTGCCAGCAGTCCTACCCTGACGGGAGCGGGTGGCTACACCTTC.